These 14 T cell receptor beta chains were sequenced from one sample in a study of blood T cell repertoires in COVID-19. Only in-frame clones appear in the TCRdb table, and some are missing; sequencing was by immunoSEQ multiplex PCR. The sample lists around 300,000 clones, roughly 90% occurring once. Sequenced sample: peripheral blood. These TCRs come from a man between 18 and 29 years old with active or convalescent COVID-19.

The genes are TRBV6-2 or TRBV6-3 and TRBJ2-2, with D tentatively TRBD2 (6 bases). The CDR3 is made up of 12 amino acids. The germline CDR1 and CDR2 sequences are MNHEY and SVGEGT. V lost 4 bases and J lost 7, with 7 bases in between. The chain's CDR3 is CASSWDFGELFF. Here the CDR3 DNA reads TGTGCCAGCAGTTGGGACTTCGGGGAGCTGTTTTTT.

The chain combines TRBV9 with TRBJ2-5; tentative D call: TRBD2 (6 bases). CDR1 SGDLS and CDR2 YYNGEE come from the germline V gene. The CDR3 has 15 residues. The V gene lost 0 bases and the J gene lost 4 bases, with 13 bases spanning the gap. CDR3 nucleotide sequence: TGTGCCAGCAGCGTAGTCGGGGGTTCGGGAGAGACCCAGTACTTC. It codes for CASSVVGGSGETQYF. Full variable domain (outside the CDR3, taken from reference TRBV9 and TRBJ2-5): DSGVTQTPKHLITATGQRVTLRCSPRSGDLSVYWYQQSLDQGLQFLIQYYNGEERAKGNILERFSAQQFPDLHSELNLSSLELGDSALYFCASSVVGGSGETQYFGPGTRLLVL.

The chain combines TRBV7-2 with TRBJ2-2; 9 bases map to TRBD2. V shed 5 bases and J 5 bases; nucleotides not matched to a gene: 9. The CDR3 is 16 residues long. Germline-derived CDR1 and CDR2 are SGHTA and FQGNSA. CDR3 sequence (DNA): TGTGCCAGCAGCCTTAGCGGGGGCCTGGGGACCGGGGAGCTGTTTTTT. This encodes CASSLSGGLGTGELFF.

As for this clone: Distinct nucleotide sequences in the sample also encode this CDR3. This rearrangement joins TRBV9 to TRBJ1-5; D perhaps matches TRBD1 (5 bases). Between the trimmed V and J ends, which lost 2 bases and 6 bases, there was a span of 12 bases. The CDR3 totals 14 residues. The germline V gene encodes CDR1 SGDLS and CDR2 YYNGEE. CDR3 bases: TGTGCCAGCAGCGTTGGAGGGGTCGGTCAGCCCCAGCATTTT. It specifies CASSVGGVGQPQHF.

This chain uses TRBV7-9 with TRBJ2-7; 9 positions agree with TRBD2. CDR1 is SEHNR, CDR2 FQNEAQ, per germline (reference sequence). J gave up 0 bases and V 1 base, and 4 bases lay outside the gene matches. The CDR3 loop spans 16 amino acids. This CDR3 reads CASSLENSGGSYEQYF. The CDR3 region has the DNA TGTGCCAGCAGCTTAGAGAATAGCGGGGGCTCCTACGAGCAGTACTTC.

The chain recombines TRBV12-3 or TRBV12-4 with TRBJ2-7; the D gene is possibly TRBD1 (5 bases). This CDR3 has 11 amino acids. Trimming pared 3 bases from V and 10 bases from J, leaving 10 bases between. CDR3 DNA sequence: TGTGCCAGCAGTTTGGGGCGAAATCAGTACTTC. Residues: CASSLGRNQYF.

This rearrangement joins TRBV3-1 (or the pseudogene TRBV3-2) to TRBJ2-1; D is perhaps TRBD2 (6 bases). This CDR3 spans 19 amino acids. The germline V gene encodes CDR1 LGHDT and CDR2 YNNKEL (reference sequence). V lost 1 base to trimming and J lost 4 bases, with 23 bases between them. DNA of the CDR3: TGTGCCAGCAGCCAAGTAGACGGTCAGGCCGGGACTTTGTACAATGAGCAGTTCTTC. Translated, it gives CASSQVDGQAGTLYNEQFF.

The chain joins TRBV10-2 to TRBJ2-3; no firm D call. This CDR3 has 13 residues. The germline CDR1 and CDR2 sequences are WSHSY and SAAADI. Trimming shortened V by 8 bases and J by 0 bases, and 9 bases separated the two germline ends. The CDR3 coding sequence is TGCGCCAGCCGCGTGCCTAGCACAGATACGCAGTATTTT. As protein: CASRVPSTDTQYF.

This chain joins TRBV29-1 and TRBJ2-3; 7 bases fit TRBD2. CDR3 length: 13 residues. With V trimmed by 6 bases and J by 2 bases, 5 bases remained unmatched. Germline CDR1 reads SQVTM; CDR2 reads ANQGSEA. Written as DNA, the CDR3 is TGCAGCGTCCCGGGACTAAACACAGATACGCAGTATTTT. Translated: CSVPGLNTDTQYF.

V and J are TRBV5-1 and TRBJ2-1; D is unclear. V shed 0 bases and J shed 0 bases, with 10 bases lying between them. Germline V CDR1 and CDR2: SGHRS, YFSETQ. The CDR3 contains 16 residues. The CDR3 is CASSLGRAVSYNEQFF. CDR3 DNA sequence: TGCGCCAGCAGCTTGGGTCGCGCGGTCTCCTACAATGAGCAGTTCTTC.

This clone was counted once. The chain carries TRBV5-6 and TRBJ2-7; D might be TRBD2 (6 bases). The CDR3 contains 13 residues. Germline V CDR1 and CDR2: SGHDT, YYEEEE. V was shortened by 2 bases and J by 5 bases, with 11 bases between the two germline ends. CDR3 region: CASSLGTGDEQYF. Here the CDR3 DNA reads TGTGCCAGCAGCTTAGGAACGGGGGACGAGCAGTACTTC.

This clone appeared a single time. This chain joins TRBV5-1 and TRBJ1-4, with unresolved D. Trimming cost V 0 bases and J 0 bases, with 15 bases left between them. The germline gives CDR1 SGHRS, CDR2 YFSETQ. The CDR3 is 18 residues long. CDR3 nucleotide sequence: TGCGCCAGCAGCTTGGGGGCCTGGGAGAAGGCAACTAATGAAAAACTGTTTTTT. This translates into CASSLGAWEKATNEKLFF.

The chain joins TRBV18 to TRBJ2-7; D not certain. V lost 2 bases and J lost 1, with 3 bases in between. CDR1 is KGHSH and CDR2 is LQKENI in the germline V gene. The CDR3 spans 12 residues. The CDR3 nucleotides read TGTGCCAGCTCACCAGAGTCCTACGAGCAGTACTTC. Its protein product is CASSPESYEQYF. Full variable domain (outside the CDR3, taken from reference TRBV18 and TRBJ2-7): NAGVMQNPRHLVRRRGQEARLRCSPMKGHSHVYWYRQLPEEGLKFMVYLQKENIIDESGMPKERFSAEFPKEGPSILRIQQVVRGDSAAYFCASSPESYEQYFGPGTRLTVT.

The rearrangement links TRBV29-1 to TRBJ2-1, with 7 bases lining up with TRBD2. The CDR3 runs to 15 residues. The germline CDR1 and CDR2 sequences are SQVTM and ANQGSEA. The V and J ends lost 6 bases and 1 base, in that order; junction bases with no gene match: 9. Written as DNA, the CDR3 is TGCAGCGTCCCCTGGGGACTACTATCCTACAATGAGCAGTTCTTC. It yields the protein CSVPWGLLSYNEQFF.